A single sample gave rise to the 3 T cell receptor beta chains below, sequenced in a study of CD8 T cells in ankylosing spondylitis. One entry per CDR3 protein, called by TCRdb with MiXCR from the 5' RACE reads. The table shows 150,000 to 200,000 distinct CDR3 sequences, with roughly 12% occurring only once. The sequenced sample was blood, either unsorted or a sorted T cell fraction (not recorded which). These TCRs come from a male donor with ankylosing spondylitis or in good health (not recorded which).

This clonotype was recorded many times. The chain recombines TRBV7-2 with TRBJ2-5; D is unclear. Germline assignment: CDR1 SGHTA and CDR2 FQGNSA. The V end lost 2 bases, the J end lost 5 bases, and 6 bases lay between the germline ends. This CDR3 comprises 12 residues. CDR3 nucleotide sequence: TGTGCCAGCAGCTTAAGTTGGGAGACCCAGTACTTC. Its protein product is CASSLSWETQYF.

This clonotype was detected only a few times. CDR3 nucleotides: TGTGCCAGCAGCACCTCGATGATAGCGGGGTTAATAGATACGCAGTATTTT. Amino acids: CASSTSMIAGLIDTQYF. The chain joins TRBV7-9 to TRBJ2-3; 8 nucleotides align to TRBD2. The CDR3 consists of 17 residues. Trimming took 5 bases from V and 5 from J; bases not matched to a gene: 15. Germline V lookup: CDR1 SEHNR, CDR2 FQNEAQ (reference sequence).

This clonotype was seen repeatedly, ten times or more. The chain recombines TRBV5-1 with TRBJ2-1; 13 nucleotides line up with TRBD2. This CDR3 spans 15 amino acids. V trimming: 3 bases; J trimming: 5 bases; junction bases outside the gene matches: 2. Germline V CDR1 and CDR2: SGHRS, YFSETQ. This chain's CDR3 is CASSWTSGSHNEQFF. The CDR3, as DNA: TGCGCCAGCAGCTGGACTAGCGGGAGCCACAATGAGCAGTTCTTC. Combining the CDR3 with reference TRBV5-1 and TRBJ2-1 gives the whole variable domain KAGVTQTPRYLIKTRGQQVTLSCSPISGHRSVSWYQQTPGQGLQFLFEYFSETQRNKGNFPGRFSGRQFSNSRSEMNVSTLELGDSALYLCASSWTSGSHNEQFFGPGTRLTVL.